The TCR beta chain described here comes from a study of OX40 agonist ivuxolimab in advanced cancers. Regarding the study in general: The costimulatory receptor OX40 (CD134) was targeted by ivuxolimab, a fully human IgG2 agonistic monoclonal antibody. Among the roughly 52 dose-escalation patients, around 19 had hepatocellular carcinoma, approximately 15 melanoma, 9 renal cell carcinoma and 9 head and neck cancer. Peripheral TCRbeta sequencing aimed to test whether ivuxolimab altered TCR sequence diversity and caused clonal T-cell expansion. Partial responses occurred in three dose-escalation patients: two with cutaneous melanoma and one with hepatocellular carcinoma. Intravenous ivuxolimab was administered to patients every 2 weeks at six dose levels: 0.01, 0.1, 0.3, 1.5, 3 and 10 mg/kg. Patients were allowed to have had prior anti-PD-1, anti-PD-L1 or anti-CTLA-4 therapy, and approximately 37% of the dose-escalation patients had been treated with checkpoint inhibitors. The paper reports the monotherapy dose-escalation portion (N ≈ 52 patients) of the phase I ivuxolimab trial. The dose-escalation cohort was 82.7% male with a mean age of about 65 years, ranging from roughly 20 to 80.

The trial excluded patients who had a history of autoimmune disease or who were on systemic immunosuppression. Peripheral blood for TCR sequencing was collected from all dose cohorts at baseline, on cycle 4 day 1, and on cycle 7 day 1. The samples were drawn from a first-in-human, open-label, multicenter phase I dose-escalation trial of ivuxolimab. Adults with locally advanced or metastatic melanoma, renal cell carcinoma, hepatocellular carcinoma or head and neck squamous cell carcinoma were enrolled in the trial. Before TCR sequencing, CD4+ and CD8+ T cells were separately sorted from peripheral blood. After removal of 8 bases from V and 6 bases from J, the junction retains 12 bases not matched to a gene. According to the germline V gene, CDR1 reads SNHLY and CDR2 reads FYNNEI. The CDR3 contains 14 residues, cysteine and phenylalanine counted. Only the CDR3 part of the read is kept: 42 bases, read in frame from the first base.

General conclusions and limits of the study: After ivuxolimab, expanded clones were on average more numerous among CD8+ T cells than among CD4+ T cells. Low levels of normalized T-cell clonal expansion were also shown by some nonresponding patients. In the 0.1-3.0 mg/kg groups, partial responders had among the lowest normalized peripheral clonal expansion, particularly in CD8+ T cells. At doses of 0.1 to 3.0 mg/kg, clonal expansion of both CD4+ and CD8+ blood T cells was observed from baseline to week 6. Which antigens the clonally expanded peripheral T cells were specific for was not determined.

Genomic DNA was isolated from the sorted cells so that the TCRbeta CDR3 region could be sequenced. TCRbeta CDR3 regions were sequenced using the immunoSEQ Assay. What TCRdb holds here is the immuneACCESS table cut down to in-frame rearrangements. Part of the clones is not present; checked against another copy, under half of the missing clones reflect an unresolved V gene, and the others are unexplained. This sample is represented by over 35,000 clones; 60% to 80% of them were singletons. Roughly 20% of the sample lies in the top ten. Details on this clone: Its antigen is still unknown. No per-base quality is available; no much larger clone lies one base away.

The sample in question was CD4+ or CD8+ T cells sorted from blood, obtained in a trial of the OX40 agonist ivuxolimab. This chain is built from TRBV2 and TRBJ1-1, and 7 junction bases match TRBD1. This sequence originates from an adult with an advanced solid tumor such as melanoma, head and neck, liver or kidney cancer. The encoded CDR3 is CASGGDREGPEAFF. The nucleotides are TGTGCCAGCGGGGGTGACAGGGAGGGCCCTGAAGCTTTCTTT.